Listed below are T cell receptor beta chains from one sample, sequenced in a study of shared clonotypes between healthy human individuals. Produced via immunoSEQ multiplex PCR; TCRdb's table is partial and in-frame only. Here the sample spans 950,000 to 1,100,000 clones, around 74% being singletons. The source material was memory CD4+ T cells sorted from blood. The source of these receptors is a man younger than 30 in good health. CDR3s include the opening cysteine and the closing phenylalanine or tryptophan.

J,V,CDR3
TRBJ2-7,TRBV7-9,CASSGKGTGIYEQYF
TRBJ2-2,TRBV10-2,CASRDRGLGGELFF
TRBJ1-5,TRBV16,CASSQSRGQNQPQHF
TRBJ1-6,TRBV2,CASSELGVNSPLHF
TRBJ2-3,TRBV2,CASGTQGATDTQYF
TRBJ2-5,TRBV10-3,CSAKPGGGAETQYF
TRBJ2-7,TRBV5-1,CASSRTGDLAYEQYF
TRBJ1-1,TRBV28,CASSLLGYTEAFF
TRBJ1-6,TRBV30,CAWRVRTGPNSPLHF
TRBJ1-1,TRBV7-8,CASSLRQGNTEAFF
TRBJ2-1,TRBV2,CASLGVGPDLLDEQFF
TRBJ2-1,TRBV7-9,CASSPPPYNEQFF
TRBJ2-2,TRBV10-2,CASQASDHDNGELFF
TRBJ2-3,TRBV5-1,CASSLGAGTGKDTQYF
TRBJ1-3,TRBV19,CASSISAVSGNTIYF
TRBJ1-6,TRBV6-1,CASSEAIRGSTFNSPLHF
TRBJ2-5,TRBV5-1,CASSFFGWQTQYF
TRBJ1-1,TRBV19,CASSPGGGPNTEAFF